This T cell receptor beta chain comes out of a study of CD8 T cells in ankylosing spondylitis. This clonotype was found a few times. Its matching antigen is unknown. Study-wide results and limits: Clones linked to the disease showed a CD8+ phenotype. They occurred at relatively low frequencies in peripheral blood. It appeared that ankylosing spondylitis blood was characterized by a TCR beta motif of roughly 8 highly homologous variants. Prior literature has documented some motif variants in synovial fluid and blood from reactive arthritis. Matched synovial fluid from ankylosing spondylitis patients was reported to be enriched for disease-linked clones.

The germline V gene has CDR1 MNHNY and CDR2 SVGAGI (reference sequence). The CDR3 has 13 amino acids. The V gene lost 6 bases and the J gene lost 1 base, with 9 bases spanning the gap. Using quantitative 5'-RACE with molecular barcodes, the authors made TCR beta libraries. TCRdb passed the 5' RACE reads through MiXCR, listing each CDR3 protein once. There are some 840,000 distinct CDR3 sequences in the sample; 12% occur only once, and about 0.49% lies in the top ten. The sequencing input was blood, either unsorted or a sorted T cell fraction (not recorded which). J is TRBJ1-1 and V is TRBV6-6, with D perhaps matching TRBD1 (6 bases). The receptor was isolated from a male donor with ankylosing spondylitis. CDR3 residues: CASREGGNTEAFF. DNA for the CDR3: TGTGCCAGCAGGGAGGGGGGGAACACTGAAGCTTTCTTT.